Below are 2 T cell receptor beta chains sequenced from a single sample in a study of T-cell memory formation after mild COVID-19 (dated by TCRdb to the early 2020s). The protocol used for the library was 5' RACE. The instrument given in TCRdb is Illumina NovaSeq 6000. Using fastp at Q25 and MiXCR, TCRdb reprocessed the public reads and kept productive beta chains. Each entry merges the rows of one CDR3 protein and shows their most common DNA and genes. For this sample there are about 410,000 distinct CDR3 sequences; 15% to 20% appear just once. In total, the top ten clones hold 20% to 25% of the sample. The material sequenced was PBMCs or a T cell subset sorted from them (not recorded which). These receptors were obtained from a man aged 18-30 years who had mild COVID-19 (a few samples of this study predate the infection). The sample titles of this study are shuffled in the database, so cell type and time point are left out; the donor was told from shared clones.

This clonotype was found many times. The genes are TRBV12-3 or TRBV12-4 and TRBJ1-1, with a tentative D call TRBD1 (6 bases). Trimming took 6 bases from V and 4 from J, leaving 15 bases between them. The CDR3 consists of 14 residues. CDR3 in amino acids: CASSLRGLGTEAFF. The CDR3 bases are TGTGCCAGCAGCTTAAGGGGGTTAGGCACTGAAGCTTTCTTT.

This clonotype was detected a few times. The gene calls are TRBV4-1 and TRBJ1-3; 9 nucleotides align to TRBD1. This CDR3 comprises 17 residues. The V segment lost 3 bases and the J segment 1 base; nucleotides outside the gene matches: 7. Germline CDR1 is MGHRA and CDR2 is YSYEKL. The CDR3 spells CASSHKQGASSGNTIYF. The CDR3 DNA is TGCGCCAGCAGCCATAAACAGGGGGCTTCATCTGGAAACACCATATATTTT.